Sequencing of this T cell receptor (beta chain) was carried out in a study of T cell repertoires in cytomegalovirus infection. As for this clonotype: Its antigen is unknown.

TCRdb redid the calling of the reads with MiXCR, one entry per CDR3 protein. There are roughly 310,000 distinct CDR3 sequences in the sample; 25% to 35% occur only once, and around 19% lies in the top ten. V was clipped by 0 bases and J by 4 bases, with 15 bases between them. This CDR3 region has 17 residues. The V gene's germline CDR1 is MNHEY and CDR2 SVGAGI. Sequences were derived from cultured PBMCs, sampled from culture after CMV antigen stimulation. The V and J genes are TRBV6-5 and TRBJ2-2, with TRBD1 as a possible D gene (6 bases). This clonotype originated in a human donor in good health (CMV status not recorded). Some clones in this sample may be carry-over from other donors' samples. CDR3 loop: CASSYSRGHQTTGELFF. DNA of the CDR3: TGTGCCAGCAGTTACTCAAGGGGACATCAAACCACCGGGGAGCTGTTTTTT.